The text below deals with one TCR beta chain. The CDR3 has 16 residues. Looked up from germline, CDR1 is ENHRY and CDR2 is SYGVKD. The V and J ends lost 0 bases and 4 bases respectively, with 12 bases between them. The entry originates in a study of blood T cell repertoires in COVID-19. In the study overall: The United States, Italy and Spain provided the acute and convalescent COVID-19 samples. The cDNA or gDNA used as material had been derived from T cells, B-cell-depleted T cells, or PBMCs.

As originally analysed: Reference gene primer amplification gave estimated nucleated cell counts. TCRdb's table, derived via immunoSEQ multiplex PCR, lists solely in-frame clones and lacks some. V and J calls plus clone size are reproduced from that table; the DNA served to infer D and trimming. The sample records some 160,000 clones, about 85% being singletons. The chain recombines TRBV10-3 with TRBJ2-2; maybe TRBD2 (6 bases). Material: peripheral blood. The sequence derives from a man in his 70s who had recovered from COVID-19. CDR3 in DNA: TGTGCCATCAGTGAGTCGGGCAGGGAGGTCACCGGGGAGCTGTTTTTT. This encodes CAISESGREVTGELFF.